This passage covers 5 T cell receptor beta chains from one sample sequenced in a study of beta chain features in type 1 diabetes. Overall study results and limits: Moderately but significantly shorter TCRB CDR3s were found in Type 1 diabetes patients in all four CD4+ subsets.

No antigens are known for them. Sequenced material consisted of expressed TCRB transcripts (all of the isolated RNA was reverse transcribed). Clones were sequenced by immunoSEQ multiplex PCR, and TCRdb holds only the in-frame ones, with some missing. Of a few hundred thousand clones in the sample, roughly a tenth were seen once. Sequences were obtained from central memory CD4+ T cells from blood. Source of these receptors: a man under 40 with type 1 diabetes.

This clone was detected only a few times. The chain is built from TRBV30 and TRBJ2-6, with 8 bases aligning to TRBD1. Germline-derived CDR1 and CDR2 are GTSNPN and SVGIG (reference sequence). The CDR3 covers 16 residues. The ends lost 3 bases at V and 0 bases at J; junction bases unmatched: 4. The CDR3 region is CAWRGQVGSGANVLTF. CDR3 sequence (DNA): TGTGCCTGGAGGGGACAGGTGGGCTCTGGGGCCAACGTCCTGACTTTC.

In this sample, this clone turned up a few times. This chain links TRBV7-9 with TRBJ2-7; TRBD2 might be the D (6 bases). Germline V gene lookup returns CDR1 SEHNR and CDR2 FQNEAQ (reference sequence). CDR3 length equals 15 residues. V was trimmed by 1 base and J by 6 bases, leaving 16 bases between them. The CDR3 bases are TGTGCCAGCAGCTTAGGATCAGGGCGGGACGTCGAGCAGTACTTC. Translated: CASSLGSGRDVEQYF. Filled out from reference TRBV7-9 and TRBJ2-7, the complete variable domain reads DTGVSQNPRHKITKRGQNVTFRCDPISEHNRLYWYRQTLGQGPEFLTYFQNEAQLEKSRLLSDRFSAERPKGSFSTLEIQRTEQGDSAMYLCASSLGSGRDVEQYFGPGTRLTVT.

CDR3 in DNA: TGTGCCAGCAGTTGGGTCCCGCCGAGGGATACGCAGTATTTT. It specifies CASSWVPPRDTQYF. The rearrangement uses TRBV6-6 and TRBJ2-3; D is unresolved. This CDR3 spans 14 amino acids. V lost 4 bases and J 6 bases, leaving 14 bases between the germline ends. Germline V CDR1 and CDR2: MNHNY, SVGAGI (reference sequence).

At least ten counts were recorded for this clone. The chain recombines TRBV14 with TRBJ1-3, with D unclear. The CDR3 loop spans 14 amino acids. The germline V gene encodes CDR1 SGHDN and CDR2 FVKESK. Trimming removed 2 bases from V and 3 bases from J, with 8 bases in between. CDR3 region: CASSQQGFGNTIYF. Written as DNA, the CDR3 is TGTGCCAGCAGCCAACAAGGATTTGGAAACACCATATATTTT.

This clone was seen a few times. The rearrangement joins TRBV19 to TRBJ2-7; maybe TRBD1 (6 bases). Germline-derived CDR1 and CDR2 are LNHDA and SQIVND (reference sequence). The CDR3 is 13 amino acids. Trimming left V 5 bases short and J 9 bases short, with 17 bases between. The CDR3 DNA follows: TGTGCCAGTAGTCCCCGGACAGTAGGATGGCAGTACTTC. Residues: CASSPRTVGWQYF.